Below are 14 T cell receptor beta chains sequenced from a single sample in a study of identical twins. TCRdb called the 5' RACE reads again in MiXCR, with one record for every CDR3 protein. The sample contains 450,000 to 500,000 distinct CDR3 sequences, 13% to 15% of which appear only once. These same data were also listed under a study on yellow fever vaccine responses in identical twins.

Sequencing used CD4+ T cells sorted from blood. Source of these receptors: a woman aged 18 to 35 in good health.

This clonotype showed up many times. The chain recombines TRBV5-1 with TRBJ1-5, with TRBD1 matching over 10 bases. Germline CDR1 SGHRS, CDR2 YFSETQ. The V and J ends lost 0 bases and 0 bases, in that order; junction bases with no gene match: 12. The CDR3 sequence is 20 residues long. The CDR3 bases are TGCGCCAGCAGCTTGGATAGGGACAGGGGCCGTACAATTAGCAATCAGCCCCAGCATTTT. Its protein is CASSLDRDRGRTISNQPQHF.

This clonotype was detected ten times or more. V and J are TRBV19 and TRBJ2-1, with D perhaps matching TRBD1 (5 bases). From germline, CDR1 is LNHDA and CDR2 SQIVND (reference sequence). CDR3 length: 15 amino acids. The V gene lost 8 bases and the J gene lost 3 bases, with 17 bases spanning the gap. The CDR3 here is CASSLGWGYYNEQFF. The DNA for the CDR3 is TGTGCCAGTTCTCTGGGGTGGGGCTACTACAATGAGCAGTTCTTC.

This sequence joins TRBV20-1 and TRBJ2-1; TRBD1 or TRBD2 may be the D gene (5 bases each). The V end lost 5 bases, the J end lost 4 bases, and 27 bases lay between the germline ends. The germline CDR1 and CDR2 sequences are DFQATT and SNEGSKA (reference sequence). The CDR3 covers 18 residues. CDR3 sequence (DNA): TGCAGTGCTCTAGTAGTAGTGGGAAAGGGACGGGTATACAATGAGCAGTTCTTC. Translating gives CSALVVVGKGRVYNEQFF.

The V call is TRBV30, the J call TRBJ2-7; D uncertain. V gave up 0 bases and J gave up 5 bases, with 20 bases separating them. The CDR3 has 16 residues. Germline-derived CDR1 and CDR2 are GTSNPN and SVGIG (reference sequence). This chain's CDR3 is CAWSVRRPPIAHEQYF. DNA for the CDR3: TGTGCCTGGAGTGTTCGGCGCCCTCCCATAGCTCACGAGCAGTACTTC.

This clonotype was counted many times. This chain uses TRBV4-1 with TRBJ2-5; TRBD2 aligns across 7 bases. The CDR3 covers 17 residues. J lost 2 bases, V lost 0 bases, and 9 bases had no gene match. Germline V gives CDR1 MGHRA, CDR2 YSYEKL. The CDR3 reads CASSQDVAASGQETQYF. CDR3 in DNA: TGCGCCAGCAGCCAAGACGTGGCGGCTAGCGGACAAGAGACCCAGTACTTC.

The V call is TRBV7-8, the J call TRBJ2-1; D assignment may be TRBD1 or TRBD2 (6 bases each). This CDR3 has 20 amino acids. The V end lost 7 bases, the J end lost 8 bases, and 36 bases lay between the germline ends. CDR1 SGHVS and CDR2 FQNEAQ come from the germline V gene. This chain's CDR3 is CASKAGQTGPPGNSFDEQFF. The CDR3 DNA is TGTGCCAGCAAAGCGGGCCAGACAGGACCACCTGGGAATTCCTTCGATGAGCAGTTCTTC. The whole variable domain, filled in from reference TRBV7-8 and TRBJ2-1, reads GAGVSQSPRYKVAKRGQDVALRCDPISGHVSLFWYQQALGQGPEFLTYFQNEAQLDKSGLPSDRFFAERPEGSVSTLKIQRTQQEDSAVYLCASKAGQTGPPGNSFDEQFFGPGTRLTVL.

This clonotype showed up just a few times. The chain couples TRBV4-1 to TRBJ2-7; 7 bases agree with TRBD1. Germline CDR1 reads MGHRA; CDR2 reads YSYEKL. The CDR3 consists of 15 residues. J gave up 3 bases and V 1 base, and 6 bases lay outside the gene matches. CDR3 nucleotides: TGCGCCAGCAGCCAAGCCCCGACAGGGAACTACGAGCAGTACTTC. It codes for CASSQAPTGNYEQYF.

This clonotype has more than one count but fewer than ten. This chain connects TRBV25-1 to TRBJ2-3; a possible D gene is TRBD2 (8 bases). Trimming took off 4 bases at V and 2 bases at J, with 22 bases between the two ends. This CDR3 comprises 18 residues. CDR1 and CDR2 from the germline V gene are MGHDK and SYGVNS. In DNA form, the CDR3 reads TGTGCCAGCAGTGGAGGGACAGCCGGGACTAGTCCCACAGATACGCAGTATTTT. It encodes CASSGGTAGTSPTDTQYF.

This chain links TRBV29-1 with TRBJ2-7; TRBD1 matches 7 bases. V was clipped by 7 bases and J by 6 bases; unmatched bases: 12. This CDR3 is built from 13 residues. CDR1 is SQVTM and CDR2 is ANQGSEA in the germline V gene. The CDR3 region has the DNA TGCAGCGGCCTTAGAGACAGGGCTGGCGAGCAGTACTTC. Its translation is CSGLRDRAGEQYF.

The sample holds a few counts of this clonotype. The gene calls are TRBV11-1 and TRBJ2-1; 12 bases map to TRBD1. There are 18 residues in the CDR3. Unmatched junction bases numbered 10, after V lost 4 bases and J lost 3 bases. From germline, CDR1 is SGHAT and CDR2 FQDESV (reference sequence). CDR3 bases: TGTGCCAGCAGCTCGGGACAGGGGGCTGGCTGGGTCTACAATGAGCAGTTCTTC. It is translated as CASSSGQGAGWVYNEQFF.

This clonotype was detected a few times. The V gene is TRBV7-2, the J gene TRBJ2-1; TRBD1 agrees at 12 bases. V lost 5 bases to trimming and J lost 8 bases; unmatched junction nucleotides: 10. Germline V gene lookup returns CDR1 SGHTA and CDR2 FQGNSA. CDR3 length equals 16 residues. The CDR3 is CASSLSPGQGAHEQFF. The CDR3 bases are TGTGCCAGCAGCCTCTCCCCGGGACAGGGGGCTCATGAGCAGTTCTTC.

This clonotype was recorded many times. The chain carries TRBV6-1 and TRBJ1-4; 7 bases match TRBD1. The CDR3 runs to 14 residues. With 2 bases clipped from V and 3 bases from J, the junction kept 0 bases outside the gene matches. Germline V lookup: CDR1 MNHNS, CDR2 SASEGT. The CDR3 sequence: CASSEQGANEKLFF. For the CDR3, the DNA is TGTGCCAGCAGTGAACAGGGGGCTAATGAAAAACTGTTTTTT.

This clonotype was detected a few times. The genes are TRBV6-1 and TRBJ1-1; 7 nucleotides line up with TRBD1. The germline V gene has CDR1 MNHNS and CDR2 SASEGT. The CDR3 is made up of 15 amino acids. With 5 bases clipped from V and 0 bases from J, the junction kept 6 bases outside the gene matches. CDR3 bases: TGTGCCAGCAGTACAGGGGCCAAGATGAACACTGAAGCTTTCTTT. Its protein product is CASSTGAKMNTEAFF.

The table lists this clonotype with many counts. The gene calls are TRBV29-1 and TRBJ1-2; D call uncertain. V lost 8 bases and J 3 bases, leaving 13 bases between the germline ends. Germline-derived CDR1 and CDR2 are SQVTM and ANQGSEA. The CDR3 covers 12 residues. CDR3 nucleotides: TGCAGCCCCCGCACCCTTGACTATGGCTACACCTTC. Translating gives CSPRTLDYGYTF.